This T cell receptor (beta chain) came from a study of read filtering for tumor transcriptome and immune sequencing. This CDR3 is built from 15 residues. The germline CDR1 and CDR2 sequences are SGHRS and YFSETQ. The junction had 7 bases not matched to a gene; V was cut back by 5 bases and J by 1 base. The library was built from roughly 400 ng RNA with molecular barcoded adaptors for alpha/delta and beta/gamma chains. TCRdb passed the reads through MiXCR, listing each CDR3 protein once. In the table there are some 41,000 distinct CDR3 sequences, roughly 10% of which are singletons. The sequence derives from a donor older than 35 with multiple myeloma. This chain uses TRBV5-1 with TRBJ2-5; 8 bases are shared with TRBD1. The sample was a population of CD138-negative cells sorted from bone marrow. The CDR3 is CASRPRTGPQETQYF. CDR3 bases: TGCGCCAGCAGACCCCGGACAGGGCCCCAAGAGACCCAGTACTTC.